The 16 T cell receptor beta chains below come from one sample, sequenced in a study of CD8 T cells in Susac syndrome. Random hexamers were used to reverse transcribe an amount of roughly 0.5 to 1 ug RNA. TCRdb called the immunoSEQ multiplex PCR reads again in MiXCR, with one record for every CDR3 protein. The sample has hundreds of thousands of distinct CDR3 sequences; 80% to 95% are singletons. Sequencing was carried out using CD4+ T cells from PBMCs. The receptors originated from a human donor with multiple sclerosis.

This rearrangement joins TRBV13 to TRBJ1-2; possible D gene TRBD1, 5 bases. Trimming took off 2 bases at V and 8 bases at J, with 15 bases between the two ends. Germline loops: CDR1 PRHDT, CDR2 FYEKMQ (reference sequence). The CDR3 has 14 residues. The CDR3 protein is CASSLSGSREGYTF. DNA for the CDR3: TGTGCCAGCAGCTTATCGGGTTCCAGGGAAGGCTACACCTTC.

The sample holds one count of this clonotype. The CDR3 sequence is CASSIIRGLNSNQPQHF. The CDR3 DNA reads as TGTGCCAGTAGTATCATCAGGGGGCTGAATAGCAATCAGCCCCAGCATTTT. The V gene is TRBV19, the J gene TRBJ1-5; TRBD1 agrees at 8 bases. This CDR3 has 17 residues. Germline CDR1 is LNHDA and CDR2 is SQIVND (reference sequence). J lost 0 bases, V lost 3 bases, and 7 bases had no gene match.

This CDR3 is CASSLPGVEKLFF. Written as DNA, the CDR3 is TGTGCCAGCAGCCTCCCAGGGGTCGAAAAACTGTTTTTT. The chain employs TRBV13 and TRBJ1-4; D may be TRBD1 (6 bases). Between the trimmed V and J ends, which lost 5 bases and 8 bases, there was a span of 12 bases. This CDR3 is built from 13 residues. Germline values: CDR1 PRHDT, CDR2 FYEKMQ (reference sequence).

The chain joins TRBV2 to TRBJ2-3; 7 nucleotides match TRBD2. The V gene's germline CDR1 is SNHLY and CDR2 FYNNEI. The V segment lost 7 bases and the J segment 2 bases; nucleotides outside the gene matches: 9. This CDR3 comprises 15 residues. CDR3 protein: CASTHRAGDTDTQYF. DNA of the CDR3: TGTGCCAGCACCCATCGGGCGGGGGACACAGATACGCAGTATTTT.

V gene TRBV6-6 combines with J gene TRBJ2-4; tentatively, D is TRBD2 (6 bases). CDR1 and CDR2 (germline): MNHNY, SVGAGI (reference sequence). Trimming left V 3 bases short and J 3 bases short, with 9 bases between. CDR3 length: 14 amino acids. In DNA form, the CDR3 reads TGTGCCAGCAGTTATTCTAGCGACAAAAACATTCAGTACTTC. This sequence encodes CASSYSSDKNIQYF.

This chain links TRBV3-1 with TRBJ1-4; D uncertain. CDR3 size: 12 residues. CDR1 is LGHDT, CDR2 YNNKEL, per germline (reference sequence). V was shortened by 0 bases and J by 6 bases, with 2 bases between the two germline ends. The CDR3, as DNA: TGTGCCAGCAGCCAAGATCATGAAAAACTGTTTTTT. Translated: CASSQDHEKLFF.

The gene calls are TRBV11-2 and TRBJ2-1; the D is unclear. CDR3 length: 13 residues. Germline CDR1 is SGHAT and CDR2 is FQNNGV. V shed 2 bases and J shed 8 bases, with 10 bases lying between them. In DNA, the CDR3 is TGTGCCAGCAGCTTAATATGGTCGTATGAGCAGTTCTTC. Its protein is CASSLIWSYEQFF.

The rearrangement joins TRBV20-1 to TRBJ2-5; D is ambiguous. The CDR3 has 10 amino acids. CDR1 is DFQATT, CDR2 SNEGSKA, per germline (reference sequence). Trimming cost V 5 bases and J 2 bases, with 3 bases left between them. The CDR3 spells CSALQETQYF. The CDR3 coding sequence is TGCAGTGCTCTACAAGAGACCCAGTACTTC.

The CDR3 loop is CSAPPPTSGGYEQYF. The CDR3 coding sequence is TGCAGTGCACCGCCCCCGACTAGCGGGGGGTACGAGCAGTACTTC. The chain has TRBV20-1 and TRBJ2-7; 13 nucleotides match TRBD2. J lost 4 bases, V lost 6 bases, and 9 bases had no gene match. The CDR3 covers 15 residues. Germline CDR1 DFQATT, CDR2 SNEGSKA (reference sequence).

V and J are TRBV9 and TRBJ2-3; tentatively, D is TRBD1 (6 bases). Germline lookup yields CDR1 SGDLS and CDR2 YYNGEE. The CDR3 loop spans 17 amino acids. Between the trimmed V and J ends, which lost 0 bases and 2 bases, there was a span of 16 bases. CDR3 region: CASSVEGGGQVTDTQYF. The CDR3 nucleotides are TGTGCCAGCAGCGTAGAAGGTGGGGGACAAGTCACAGATACGCAGTATTTT. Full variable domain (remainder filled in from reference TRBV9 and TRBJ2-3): DSGVTQTPKHLITATGQRVTLRCSPRSGDLSVYWYQQSLDQGLQFLIQYYNGEERAKGNILERFSAQQFPDLHSELNLSSLELGDSALYFCASSVEGGGQVTDTQYFGPGTRLTVL.

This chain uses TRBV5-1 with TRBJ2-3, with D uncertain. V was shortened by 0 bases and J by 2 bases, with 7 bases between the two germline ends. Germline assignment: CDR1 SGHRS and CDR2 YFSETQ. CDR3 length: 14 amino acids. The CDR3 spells CASSLATDTDTQYF. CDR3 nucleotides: TGCGCCAGCAGCTTGGCCACGGACACAGATACGCAGTATTTT.

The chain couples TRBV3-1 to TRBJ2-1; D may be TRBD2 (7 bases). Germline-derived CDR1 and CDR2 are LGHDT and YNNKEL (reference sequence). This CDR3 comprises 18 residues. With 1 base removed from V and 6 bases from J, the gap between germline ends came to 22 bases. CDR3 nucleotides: TGTGCCAGCAGCCAAGGGGCCCGTGGGGGGGCGCTGGGCAATGAGCAGTTCTTC. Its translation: CASSQGARGGALGNEQFF.

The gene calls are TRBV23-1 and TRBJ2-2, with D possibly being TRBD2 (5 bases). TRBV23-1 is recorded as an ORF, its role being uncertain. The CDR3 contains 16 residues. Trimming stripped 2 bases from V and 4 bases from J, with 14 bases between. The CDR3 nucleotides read TGCGCCAGCAGTCAAGGCGGGTACCCCAGCACCGGGGAGCTGTTTTTT. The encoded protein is CASSQGGYPSTGELFF.

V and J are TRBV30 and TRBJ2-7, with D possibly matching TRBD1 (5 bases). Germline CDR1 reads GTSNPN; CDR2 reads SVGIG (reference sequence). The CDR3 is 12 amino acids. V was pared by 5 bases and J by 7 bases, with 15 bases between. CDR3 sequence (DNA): TGTGCCTGGGGTCCCCAGGGTGGGGAGCAGTACTTC. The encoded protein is CAWGPQGGEQYF.

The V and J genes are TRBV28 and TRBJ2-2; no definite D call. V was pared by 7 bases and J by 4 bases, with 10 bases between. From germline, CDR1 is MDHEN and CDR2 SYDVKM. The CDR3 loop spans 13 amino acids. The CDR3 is CASTRSSTGELFF. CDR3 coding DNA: TGTGCCAGCACTCGTTCTTCCACCGGGGAGCTGTTTTTT. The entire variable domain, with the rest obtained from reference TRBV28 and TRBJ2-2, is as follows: DVKVTQSSRYLVKRTGEKVFLECVQDMDHENMFWYRQDPGLGLRLIYFSYDVKMKEKGDIPEGYSVSREKKERFSLILESASTNQTSMYLCASTRSSTGELFFGEGSRLTVL.

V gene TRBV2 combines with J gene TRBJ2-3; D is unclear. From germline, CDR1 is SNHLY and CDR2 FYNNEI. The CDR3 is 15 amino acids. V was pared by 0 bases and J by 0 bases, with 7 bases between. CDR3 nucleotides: TGTGCCAGCAGTGAAGCCGTCCGTAGCACAGATACGCAGTATTTT. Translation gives CASSEAVRSTDTQYF.